One sample yielded the 5 T cell receptor beta chains listed below, sequenced in a study of OX40 agonist ivuxolimab in advanced cancers. Repertoires were generated with immunoSEQ multiplex PCR, while TCRdb's copy carries only in-frame clones and drops some. Among around 61,000 clones listed, under 90% were seen once. The sequences come from CD4+ or CD8+ T cells sorted from blood, collected in a trial of the OX40 agonist ivuxolimab. These receptors all stem from an adult with an advanced solid tumor such as melanoma, head and neck, liver or kidney cancer.

CDR3 protein: CATPRHLARGYEQYF. CDR3 sequence (DNA): TGTGCCACTCCCCGCCACTTAGCGCGAGGGTACGAGCAGTACTTC. V and J are TRBV9 and TRBJ2-7, with TRBD2 as a possible D gene (5 bases). The CDR3 extends over 15 amino acids. Germline V gives CDR1 SGDLS, CDR2 YYNGEE. Trimming took off 9 bases at V and 4 bases at J, with 23 bases between the two ends.

The chain links TRBV5-4 to TRBJ1-1, with D maybe TRBD1 (6 bases). This CDR3 is 15 amino acids long. V shed 0 bases and J shed 4 bases, with 13 bases lying between them. The V gene's germline CDR1 is SGHNT and CDR2 YYREEE (reference sequence). CDR3: CASSLETFRGTEAFF. The CDR3 region has the DNA TGTGCCAGCAGCTTGGAGACCTTCAGGGGCACTGAAGCTTTCTTT.

This clone was picked up one time. Here the CDR3 reads CASSLVSVPRQGYTF. The DNA for the CDR3 is TGTGCCAGCAGCTTGGTCTCGGTTCCACGTCAGGGCTACACCTTC. The chain joins TRBV5-6 to TRBJ1-2; no clear D. V was clipped by 0 bases and J by 8 bases, with 17 bases between them. The V gene's germline CDR1 is SGHDT and CDR2 YYEEEE. The CDR3 is 15 amino acids.

This rearrangement joins TRBV9 to TRBJ1-5, with TRBD1 matching over 7 bases. The J segment lost 4 bases and the V segment lost 3 bases, leaving 10 bases of the junction unmatched. This CDR3 is 16 amino acids long. Germline CDR1 and CDR2: SGDLS and YYNGEE. CDR3 residues: CASSATGAPQNQPQHF. Written as DNA, the CDR3 is TGTGCCAGCAGCGCCACAGGGGCCCCACAAAATCAGCCCCAGCATTTT. Together with reference TRBV9 and TRBJ1-5, the CDR3 gives the full variable domain: DSGVTQTPKHLITATGQRVTLRCSPRSGDLSVYWYQQSLDQGLQFLIQYYNGEERAKGNILERFSAQQFPDLHSELNLSSLELGDSALYFCASSATGAPQNQPQHFGDGTRLSIL.

Only one count was recorded for this clone. The rearrangement links TRBV7-2 to TRBJ2-5; D is ambiguous. Trimming pared 5 bases from V and 4 bases from J, leaving 17 bases between. The CDR3 is 15 amino acids. Germline V gene lookup returns CDR1 SGHTA and CDR2 FQGNSA. The CDR3 nucleotides are TGTGCCAGCAGCCCCCCCCCTGGGCCGGGAGAGACCCAGTACTTC. It codes for CASSPPPGPGETQYF.